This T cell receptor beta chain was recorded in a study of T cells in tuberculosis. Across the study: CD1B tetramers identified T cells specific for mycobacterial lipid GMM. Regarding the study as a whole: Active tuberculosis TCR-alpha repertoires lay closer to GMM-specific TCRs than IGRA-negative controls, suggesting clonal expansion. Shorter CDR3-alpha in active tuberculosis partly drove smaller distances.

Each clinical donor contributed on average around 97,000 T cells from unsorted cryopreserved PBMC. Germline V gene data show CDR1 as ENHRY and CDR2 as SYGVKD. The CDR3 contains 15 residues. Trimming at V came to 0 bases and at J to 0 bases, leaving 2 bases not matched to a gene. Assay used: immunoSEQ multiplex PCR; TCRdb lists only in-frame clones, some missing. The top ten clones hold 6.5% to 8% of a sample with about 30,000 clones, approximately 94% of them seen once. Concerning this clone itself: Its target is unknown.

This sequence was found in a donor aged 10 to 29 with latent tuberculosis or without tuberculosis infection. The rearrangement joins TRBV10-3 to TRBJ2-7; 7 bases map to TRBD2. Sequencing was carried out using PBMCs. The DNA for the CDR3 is TGTGCCATCAGTGAGTCAAGCGGGGTCTCCTACGAGCAGTACTTC. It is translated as CAISESSGVSYEQYF.